This TCR beta chain was observed in a study of CD8+ T cells in alopecia areata. CDR3 length: 13 residues. Germline assignment: CDR1 MGHDK and CDR2 SYGVNS. V was clipped by 3 bases and J by 5 bases, with 10 bases between them. This clone was observed once. Antigen specificity is unknown. Whole-study findings and limits: Sharing of TCR sequences between patients (possibly for HLA-related reasons) was less clear than in mice. Scalp samples also yield sequences of resident alphabeta T cells from normal skin. Scalp clonality, together with expanded CD8+ clones among the top 100, fell significantly with tofacitinib.

Extracted from the samples, RNA was reverse transcribed into cDNA to serve as the sequencing template. Clones were sequenced by immunoSEQ multiplex PCR, and TCRdb holds only the in-frame ones, with some missing. The sample has 210,000 or so clones, under 70% seen once; the top ten hold 0.95% to 1.5%. The sample's treatment: oral pan-JAK inhibitor, 5-10 mg twice daily. Lesional scalp tissue (obtained by punch biopsy) and peripheral blood were collected from alopecia areata patients. The chain combines TRBV25-1 with TRBJ1-2, with no clear D. The sample was CD4+ T cells sorted from blood, taken between weeks 43 and 45, from a patient treated with tofacitinib. The sequence came from a human donor with alopecia areata. CDR3 sequence reads: CASSDRPGYGYTF. The CDR3 bases are TGTGCCAGCAGTGATCGTCCGGGTTATGGCTACACCTTC.